The 25 T cell receptor beta chains presented below share a single source sample, sequenced in a study of CD8 T cells in Susac syndrome. RNA in amounts of roughly 0.5 to 1 ug was reverse transcribed with random hexamers. Via MiXCR, TCRdb re-called the immunoSEQ multiplex PCR reads, giving one row per CDR3 protein. The sample lists more than 100,000 distinct CDR3 sequences, just over 95% occurring once. Sequencing input: CD4+ T cells from PBMCs. The source is a human donor with Susac syndrome.

The rearrangement joins TRBV11-1 to TRBJ2-1; D may be TRBD2 (5 bases). CDR1 and CDR2 (germline): SGHAT, FQDESV (reference sequence). This CDR3 region has 12 residues. Between the trimmed V and J ends, which lost 2 bases and 7 bases, there was a span of 6 bases. This chain's CDR3 is CASSLRRNEQFF. The DNA for the CDR3 is TGTGCCAGCAGCTTAAGGAGGAATGAGCAGTTCTTC. Drawing the rest from reference TRBV11-1 and TRBJ2-1, the complete variable domain is EAEVAQSPRYKITEKSQAVAFWCDPISGHATLYWYRQILGQGPELLVQFQDESVVDDSQLPKDRFSAERLKGVDSTLKIQPAELGDSAMYLCASSLRRNEQFFGPGTRLTVL.

The rearrangement uses TRBV19 and TRBJ2-5, with D uncertain. CDR1 LNHDA and CDR2 SQIVND come from the germline V gene (reference sequence). Trimming took 6 bases from V and 2 from J, leaving 13 bases between them. This CDR3 comprises 14 residues. CDR3 nucleotide sequence: TGTGCCAGTAGAATTAGTGCGTCTCAAGAGACCCAGTACTTC. It encodes CASRISASQETQYF.

The chain is built from TRBV7-6 and TRBJ2-1, with 14 bases matching TRBD2. V lost 5 bases, J lost 2 bases, and 14 bases stayed unmatched. The germline V gene has CDR1 SGHVS and CDR2 FNYEAQ. CDR3 length: 20 residues. The chain's CDR3 is CASSITGTSGSMGTYNEQFF. For the CDR3, the DNA is TGTGCCAGCAGCATAACCGGGACTAGCGGGAGTATGGGTACCTACAATGAGCAGTTCTTC.

This clonotype was seen only once. The V call is TRBV27, the J call TRBJ1-3; tentative D call: TRBD1 (5 bases). CDR3 size: 15 residues. The ends were cut back, 3 bases at V and 4 bases at J, with 13 bases in the middle. CDR1 is MNHEY, CDR2 SMNVEV, per germline (reference sequence). The CDR3: CASSLATGRGNTIYF. For the CDR3, the DNA is TGTGCCAGCAGTTTGGCCACGGGACGCGGAAACACCATATATTTT.

V and J are TRBV20-1 and TRBJ2-2; D not certain. Germline CDR1 is DFQATT and CDR2 is SNEGSKA (reference sequence). CDR3 length: 13 residues. V dropped 4 bases and J dropped 6 bases, with 12 bases sitting between them. The CDR3 coding sequence is TGCAGTGCTAAATCTTCCGTAGCCGGGGAGCTGTTTTTT. As protein: CSAKSSVAGELFF.

The V call is TRBV29-1, the J call TRBJ1-2; 8 nucleotides line up with TRBD1. CDR3 length equals 16 residues. The germline V gene has CDR1 SQVTM and CDR2 ANQGSEA. V dropped 1 base and J dropped 4; count of bases not matched to a gene: 11. CDR3 amino acids: CSVEGRTGQNLYGYTF. In nucleotides, the CDR3 is TGCAGCGTTGAAGGCCGGACAGGGCAAAACCTCTATGGCTACACCTTC.

DNA for the CDR3: TGCAGTGCTAGTTTTGCGGGAGTTCGTGAGCAGTACTTC. Protein product: CSASFAGVREQYF. The chain has TRBV20-1 and TRBJ2-7; TRBD2 agrees at 7 bases. The V gene end was trimmed by 3 bases and the J gene end by 7 bases; junction bases not matched to a gene: 9. The germline V gene encodes CDR1 DFQATT and CDR2 SNEGSKA (reference sequence). The CDR3 spans 13 residues.

The CDR3 sequence: CASKGAAGGVLETQYF. The CDR3 DNA reads as TGTGCCAGCAAAGGTGCAGCGGGAGGGGTGTTGGAGACCCAGTACTTC. The rearrangement links TRBV27 to TRBJ2-5; the match to TRBD2 covers 10 bases. The CDR3 consists of 16 residues. Germline V gives CDR1 MNHEY, CDR2 SMNVEV (reference sequence). V was pared by 7 bases and J by 5 bases, with 13 bases of the junction left unmatched.

The chain links TRBV12-3 or TRBV12-4 to TRBJ1-3; D call uncertain. The CDR3 sequence is 12 residues long. V gave up 2 bases and J gave up 7 bases, with 6 bases separating them. The CDR3: CASSLRGNTIYF. The CDR3 bases are TGTGCCAGCAGTTTACGAGGGAACACCATATATTTT.

This chain joins TRBV20-1 and TRBJ2-7, with 9 nucleotides matching TRBD2. The junction had 4 bases not matched to a gene; V was cut back by 2 bases and J by 5 bases. This CDR3 region has 13 residues. CDR1 DFQATT and CDR2 SNEGSKA come from the germline V gene (reference sequence). CDR3 in amino acids: CSARLAGSNEQYF. In DNA, the CDR3 is TGCAGTGCTAGACTAGCGGGAAGCAACGAGCAGTACTTC.

V usage is TRBV30 and J usage is TRBJ2-1; 7 bases are shared with TRBD1. The CDR3 totals 13 residues. The J segment lost 9 bases and the V segment lost 5 bases, leaving 10 bases of the junction unmatched. From germline, CDR1 is GTSNPN and CDR2 SVGIG (reference sequence). This chain's CDR3 is CAWVGQNGGEQFF. The DNA for the CDR3 is TGTGCCTGGGTGGGACAGAACGGTGGTGAGCAGTTCTTC.

The chain has TRBV9 and TRBJ1-4; D is ambiguous. This CDR3 region has 15 residues. Germline CDR1 and CDR2: SGDLS and YYNGEE. The V and J ends lost 4 bases and 8 bases respectively, with 18 bases between them. Written as DNA, the CDR3 is TGTGCCAGCAGCACCCTGGAAGGAGGGCGGGAAAAACTGTTTTTT. This codes for CASSTLEGGREKLFF.

The table lists this clonotype with a count of one. The chain joins TRBV29-1 to TRBJ2-5, with 7 bases matching TRBD2. This CDR3 region has 13 residues. Germline V gene data show CDR1 as SQVTM and CDR2 as ANQGSEA. Unmatched junction bases numbered 8, after V lost 5 bases and J lost 5 bases. The CDR3 DNA is TGCAGCGTTCTTGGGAGGGTAGGGGAGACCCAGTACTTC. Translation: CSVLGRVGETQYF.

This chain connects TRBV12-3 or TRBV12-4 to TRBJ1-2; D is undetermined. The CDR3 extends over 12 amino acids. Trimming cost V 4 bases and J 6 bases, with 9 bases left between them. Written as DNA, the CDR3 is TGTGCCAGCAGTTATGGGCGCGATGGCTACACCTTC. Translated: CASSYGRDGYTF.

This clonotype occurred once. V and J are TRBV20-1 and TRBJ2-1; D not resolved. Trimming took 4 bases from V and 2 from J, leaving 12 bases between them. The CDR3 length is 14 residues. Germline CDR1 reads DFQATT; CDR2 reads SNEGSKA (reference sequence). CDR3 nucleotide sequence: TGCAGTGCTATCGGCCGGGCGGCCTACAATGAGCAGTTCTTC. This gives the protein CSAIGRAAYNEQFF.

The chain is built from TRBV27 and TRBJ2-1, with 9 nucleotides matching TRBD1. The CDR3 sequence is 15 residues long. Germline V gene data show CDR1 as MNHEY and CDR2 as SMNVEV (reference sequence). V dropped 1 base and J dropped 11; count of bases not matched to a gene: 9. CDR3 region: CASSLLGGTGYQQFF. CDR3 in DNA: TGTGCCAGCAGTTTATTAGGCGGGACAGGGTATCAGCAGTTCTTC.

This sequence joins TRBV18 and TRBJ2-3, with 11 bases identical to TRBD2. The CDR3 is made up of 19 amino acids. Germline CDR1 is KGHSH and CDR2 is LQKENI. Trimming took 6 bases from V and 3 from J; bases not matched to a gene: 17. CDR3: CASSQLAGVSVSRTDTQYF. The CDR3 DNA reads as TGTGCCAGCTCCCAACTAGCGGGAGTATCGGTATCGCGGACAGATACGCAGTATTTT. Variable domain in full (rest from reference TRBV18 and TRBJ2-3): NAGVMQNPRHLVRRRGQEARLRCSPMKGHSHVYWYRQLPEEGLKFMVYLQKENIIDESGMPKERFSAEFPKEGPSILRIQQVVRGDSAAYFCASSQLAGVSVSRTDTQYFGPGTRLTVL.

This rearrangement joins TRBV29-1 to TRBJ2-5, with 8 bases fitting TRBD2. The CDR3 runs 12 residues. The germline V gene has CDR1 SQVTM and CDR2 ANQGSEA. V lost 8 bases to trimming and J lost 5 bases; unmatched junction nucleotides: 7. As DNA, the CDR3 is TGCAGCTTCACGGGACTAGAGGAGACCCAGTACTTC. As protein: CSFTGLEETQYF.

The chain is built from TRBV29-1 and TRBJ2-3, with TRBD1 as a possible D gene (5 bases). V was shortened by 4 bases and J by 3 bases, with 11 bases between the two germline ends. The CDR3 is 13 residues long. Looked up from germline, CDR1 is SQVTM and CDR2 is ANQGSEA. This chain's CDR3 is CSVALAGTDTQYF. The CDR3 DNA is TGCAGCGTTGCATTAGCAGGGACAGATACGCAGTATTTT.

The CDR3 loop is CASSQVSLAHVYGYTF. The CDR3 DNA reads as TGCGCCAGCAGCCAAGTAAGCCTGGCTCACGTCTATGGCTACACCTTC. The chain has TRBV4-1 and TRBJ1-2; D gene unclear. Looked up from germline, CDR1 is MGHRA and CDR2 is YSYEKL. With 1 base removed from V and 4 bases from J, the gap between germline ends came to 16 bases. The CDR3 extends over 16 amino acids.

The chain recombines TRBV30 with TRBJ1-2, with D possibly matching TRBD1 (5 bases). V was pared by 5 bases and J by 2 bases, with 15 bases between. Germline V lookup: CDR1 GTSNPN, CDR2 SVGIG (reference sequence). The CDR3 is 14 residues long. CDR3 in amino acids: CAWETKGPNYGYTF. The CDR3 nucleotides are TGTGCCTGGGAGACTAAGGGGCCGAACTATGGCTACACCTTC. The variable domain in full, with the rest retrieved from reference TRBV30 and TRBJ1-2, is SQTIHQWPATLVQPVGSPLSLECTVEGTSNPNLYWYRQAAGRGLQLLFYSVGIGQISSEVPQNLSASRPQDRQFILSSKKLLLSDSGFYLCAWETKGPNYGYTFGSGTRLTVV.

V and J are TRBV20-1 and TRBJ1-1; the D gene is possibly TRBD1 (6 bases). The V gene lost 6 bases and the J gene lost 0 bases, with 14 bases spanning the gap. The CDR3 has 14 amino acids. Germline V gene data show CDR1 as DFQATT and CDR2 as SNEGSKA (reference sequence). CDR3 in DNA: TGCAGTGCATCAGGGACACCGTTGAACACTGAAGCTTTCTTT. Its protein is CSASGTPLNTEAFF.

The count of this clonotype is one. The chain links TRBV29-1 to TRBJ2-3; no reliable D call. This CDR3 is built from 11 residues. Trimming cost V 7 bases and J 1 base, with 6 bases left between them. Germline V CDR1 and CDR2: SQVTM, ANQGSEA. CDR3 protein: CSARGTDTQYF. As DNA, the CDR3 is TGCAGCGCCCGTGGCACAGATACGCAGTATTTT.

The V and J genes are TRBV20-1 and TRBJ2-7; 14 bases are shared with TRBD2. Per the germline V gene, CDR1 is DFQATT and CDR2 is SNEGSKA (reference sequence). The CDR3 totals 16 residues. The trim removed 3 bases at V and 7 bases at J, leaving 11 bases unmatched. CDR3 protein: CSARVGTSGSTREQYF. The CDR3 nucleotides are TGCAGTGCTAGGGTCGGGACTAGCGGGAGTACCCGGGAGCAGTACTTC.

The rearrangement uses TRBV5-1 and TRBJ1-2; TRBD1 is a possible D gene (5 bases). Trimming removed 0 bases from V and 8 bases from J, with 11 bases in between. From germline, CDR1 is SGHRS and CDR2 YFSETQ. The CDR3 consists of 13 residues. The chain's CDR3 is CASSLERGRGYTF. The CDR3 nucleotides read TGCGCCAGCAGCTTGGAACGGGGCCGGGGCTACACCTTC. The full variable domain, in which reference TRBV5-1 and TRBJ1-2 provide the parts outside the CDR3, is KAGVTQTPRYLIKTRGQQVTLSCSPISGHRSVSWYQQTPGQGLQFLFEYFSETQRNKGNFPGRFSGRQFSNSRSEMNVSTLELGDSALYLCASSLERGRGYTFGSGTRLTVV.